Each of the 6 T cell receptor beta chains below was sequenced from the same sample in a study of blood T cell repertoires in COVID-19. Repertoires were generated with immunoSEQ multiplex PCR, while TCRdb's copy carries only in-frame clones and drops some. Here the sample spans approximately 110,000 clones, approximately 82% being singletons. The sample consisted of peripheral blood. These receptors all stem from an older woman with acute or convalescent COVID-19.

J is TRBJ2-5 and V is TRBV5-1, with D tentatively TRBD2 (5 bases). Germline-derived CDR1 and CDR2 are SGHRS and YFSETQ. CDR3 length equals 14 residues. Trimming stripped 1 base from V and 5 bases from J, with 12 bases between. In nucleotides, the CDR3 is TGCGCCAGCAGCTTGACTAGTATTACGGAGACCCAGTACTTC. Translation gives CASSLTSITETQYF.

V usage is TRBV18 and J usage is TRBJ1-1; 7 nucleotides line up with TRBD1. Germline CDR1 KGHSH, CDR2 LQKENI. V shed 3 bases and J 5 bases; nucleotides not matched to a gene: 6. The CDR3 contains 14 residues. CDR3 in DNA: TGTGCCAGCTCACCCGAACAGGGGAGGACTGAAGCTTTCTTT. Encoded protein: CASSPEQGRTEAFF.

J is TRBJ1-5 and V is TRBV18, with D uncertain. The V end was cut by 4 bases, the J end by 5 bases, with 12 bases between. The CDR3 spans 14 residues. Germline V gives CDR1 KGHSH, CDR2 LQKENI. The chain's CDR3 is CASSLTGGDQPQHF. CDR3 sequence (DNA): TGTGCCAGCTCACTTACTGGCGGGGATCAGCCCCAGCATTTT.

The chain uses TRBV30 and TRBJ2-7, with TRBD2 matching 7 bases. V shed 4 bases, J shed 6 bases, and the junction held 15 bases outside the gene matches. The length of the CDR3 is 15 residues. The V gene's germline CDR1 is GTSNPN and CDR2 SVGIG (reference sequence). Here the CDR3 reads CAWTQTSYRAGEQYF. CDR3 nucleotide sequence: TGTGCCTGGACACAGACTAGCTACCGGGCAGGCGAGCAGTACTTC.

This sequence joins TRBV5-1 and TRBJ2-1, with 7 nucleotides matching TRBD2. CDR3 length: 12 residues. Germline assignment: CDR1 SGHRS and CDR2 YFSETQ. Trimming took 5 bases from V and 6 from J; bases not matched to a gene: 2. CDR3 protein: CASRGLVNEQFF. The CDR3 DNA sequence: TGCGCCAGCAGAGGACTAGTCAATGAGCAGTTCTTC.

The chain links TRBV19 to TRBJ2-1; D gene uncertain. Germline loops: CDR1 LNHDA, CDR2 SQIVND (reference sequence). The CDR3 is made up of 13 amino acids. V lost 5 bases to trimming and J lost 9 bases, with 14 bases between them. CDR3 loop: CASSVQEGGEQFF. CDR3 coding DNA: TGTGCCAGTAGTGTCCAAGAAGGCGGTGAGCAGTTCTTC. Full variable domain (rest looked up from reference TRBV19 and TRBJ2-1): DGGITQSPKYLFRKEGQNVTLSCEQNLNHDAMYWYRQDPGQGLRLIYYSQIVNDFQKGDIAEGYSVSREKKESFPLTVTSAQKNPTAFYLCASSVQEGGEQFFGPGTRLTVL.